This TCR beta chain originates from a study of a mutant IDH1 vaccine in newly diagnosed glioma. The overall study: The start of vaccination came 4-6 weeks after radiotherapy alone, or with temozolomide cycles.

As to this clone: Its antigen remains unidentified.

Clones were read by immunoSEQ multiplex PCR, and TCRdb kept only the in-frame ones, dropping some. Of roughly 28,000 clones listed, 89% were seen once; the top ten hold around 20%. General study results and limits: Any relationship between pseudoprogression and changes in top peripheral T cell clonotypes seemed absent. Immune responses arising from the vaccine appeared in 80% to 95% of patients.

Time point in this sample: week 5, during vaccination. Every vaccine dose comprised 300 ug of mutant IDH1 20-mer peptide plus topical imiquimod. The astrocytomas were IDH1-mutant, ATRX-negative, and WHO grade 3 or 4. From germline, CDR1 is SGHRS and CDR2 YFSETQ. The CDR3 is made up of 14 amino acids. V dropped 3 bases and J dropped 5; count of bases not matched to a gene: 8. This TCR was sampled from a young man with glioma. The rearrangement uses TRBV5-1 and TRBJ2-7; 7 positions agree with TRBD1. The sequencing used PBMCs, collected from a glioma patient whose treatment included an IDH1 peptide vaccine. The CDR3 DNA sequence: TGCGCCAGCAGCTCCGGACAGGACTTTGACGAGCAGTACTTC. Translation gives CASSSGQDFDEQYF.